This TCR beta chain originates from a study of monozygotic twins with inflammatory bowel disease. The germline V gene has CDR1 DFQATT and CDR2 SNEGSKA (reference sequence). The CDR3 is made up of 14 amino acids. Added by template switching were UMIs that each held a 6-nucleotide sample barcode. No DNA is given; TCRdb re-called the 5' RACE reads and lists each CDR3 protein once. This sample's table has under 150,000 distinct CDR3 sequences. Input material: blood. The chain couples TRBV20-1 to TRBJ2-1; lacking DNA, the TRBD1 call made by TCRdb goes unchecked. The TCR comes from a human donor with ulcerative colitis or Crohn's disease, or a healthy co-twin of an affected twin (not recorded which). The CDR3 loop reads CSFRGRPVYNEQFF.